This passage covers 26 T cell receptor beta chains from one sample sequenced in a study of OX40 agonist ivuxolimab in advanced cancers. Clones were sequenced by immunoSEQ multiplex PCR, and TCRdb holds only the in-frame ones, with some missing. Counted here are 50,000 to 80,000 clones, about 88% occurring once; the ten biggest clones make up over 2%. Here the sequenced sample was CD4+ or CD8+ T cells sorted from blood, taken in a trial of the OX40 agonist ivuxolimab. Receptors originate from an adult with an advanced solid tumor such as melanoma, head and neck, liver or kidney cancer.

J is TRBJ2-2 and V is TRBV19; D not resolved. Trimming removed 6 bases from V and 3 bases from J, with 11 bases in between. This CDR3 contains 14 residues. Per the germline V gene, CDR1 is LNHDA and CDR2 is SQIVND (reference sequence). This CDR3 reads CASSSNGHTGELFF. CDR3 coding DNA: TGTGCCAGTAGCTCAAACGGACACACCGGGGAGCTGTTTTTT.

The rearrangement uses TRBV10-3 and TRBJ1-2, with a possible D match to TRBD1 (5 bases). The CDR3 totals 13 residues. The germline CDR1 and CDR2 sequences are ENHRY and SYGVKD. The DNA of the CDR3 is TGTCAATCTCGGGGCGGCCTGGATGATGGCTACACCTTC. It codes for CQSRGGLDDGYTF.

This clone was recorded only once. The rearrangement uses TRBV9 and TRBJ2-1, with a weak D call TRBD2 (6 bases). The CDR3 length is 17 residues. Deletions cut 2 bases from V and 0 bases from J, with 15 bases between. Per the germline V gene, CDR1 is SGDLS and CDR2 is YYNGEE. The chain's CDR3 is CASSVIGTPSSYNEQFF. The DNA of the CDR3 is TGTGCCAGCAGCGTTATTGGGACTCCGAGCTCCTACAATGAGCAGTTCTTC. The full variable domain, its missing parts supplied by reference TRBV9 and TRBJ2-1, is DSGVTQTPKHLITATGQRVTLRCSPRSGDLSVYWYQQSLDQGLQFLIQYYNGEERAKGNILERFSAQQFPDLHSELNLSSLELGDSALYFCASSVIGTPSSYNEQFFGPGTRLTVL.

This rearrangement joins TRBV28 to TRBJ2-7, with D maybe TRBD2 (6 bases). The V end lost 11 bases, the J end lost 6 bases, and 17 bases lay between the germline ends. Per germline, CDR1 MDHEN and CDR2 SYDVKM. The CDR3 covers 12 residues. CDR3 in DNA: TGTGCCGGCCGCGGGCGGGACCTCGAGCAGTACTTC. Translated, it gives CAGRGRDLEQYF.

The DNA of the CDR3 is TGTGCCTGGAATTCCTACGGTGGGGCCAACGTCCTGACTTTC. Translated, it gives CAWNSYGGANVLTF. This rearrangement joins TRBV30 to TRBJ2-6; D call uncertain. The CDR3 covers 14 residues. Trimming stripped 4 bases from V and 3 bases from J, with 10 bases between. Germline CDR1 is GTSNPN and CDR2 is SVGIG (reference sequence).

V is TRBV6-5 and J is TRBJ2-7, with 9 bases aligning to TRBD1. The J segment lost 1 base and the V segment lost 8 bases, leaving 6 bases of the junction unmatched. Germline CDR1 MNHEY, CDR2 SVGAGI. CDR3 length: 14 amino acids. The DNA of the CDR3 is TGTGCCAGCGGAAACAGGGGGCAATCCTACGAGCAGTACTTC. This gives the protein CASGNRGQSYEQYF.

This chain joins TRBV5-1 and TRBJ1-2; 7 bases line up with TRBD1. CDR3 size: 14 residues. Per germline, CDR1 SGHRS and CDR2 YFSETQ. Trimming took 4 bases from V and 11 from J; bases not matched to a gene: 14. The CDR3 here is CASSPLMGQSEYTF. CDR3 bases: TGCGCCAGCAGCCCTCTCATGGGACAGTCGGAATACACCTTC.

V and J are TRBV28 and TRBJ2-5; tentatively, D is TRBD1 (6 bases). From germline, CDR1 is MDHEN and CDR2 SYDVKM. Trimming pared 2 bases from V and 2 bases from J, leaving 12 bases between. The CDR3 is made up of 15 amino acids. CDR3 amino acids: CASSLLGGGQETQYF. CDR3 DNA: TGTGCCAGCAGTTTACTAGGGGGTGGGCAAGAGACCCAGTACTTC.

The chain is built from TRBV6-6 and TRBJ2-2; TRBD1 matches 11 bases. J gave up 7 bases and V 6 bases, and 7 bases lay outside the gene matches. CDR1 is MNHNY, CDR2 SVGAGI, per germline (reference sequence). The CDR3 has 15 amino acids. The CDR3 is CASSPDRGLVGELFF. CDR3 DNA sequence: TGTGCCAGCAGCCCGGACAGGGGGCTTGTCGGGGAGCTGTTTTTT.

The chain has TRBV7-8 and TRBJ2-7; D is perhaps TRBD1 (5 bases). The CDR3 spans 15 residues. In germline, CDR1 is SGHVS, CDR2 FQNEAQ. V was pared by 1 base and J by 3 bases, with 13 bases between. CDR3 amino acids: CASSLEGPRVYEQYF. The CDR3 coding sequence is TGTGCCAGCAGCTTAGAGGGGCCACGGGTCTACGAGCAGTACTTC.

CDR3 in amino acids: CATSRRDGLGTYEQYF. In DNA, the CDR3 is TGTGCCACCAGCAGACGAGATGGCCTCGGGACCTACGAGCAGTACTTC. The genes are TRBV15 and TRBJ2-7; D may be TRBD2 (5 bases). The V gene's germline CDR1 is LNHNV and CDR2 YYDKDF (reference sequence). V lost 2 bases and J 2 bases, leaving 16 bases between the germline ends. The CDR3 spans 16 residues. Looking up the rest from reference TRBV15 and TRBJ2-7 gives the full variable domain: DAMVIQNPRYQVTQFGKPVTLSCSQTLNHNVMYWYQQKSSQAPKLLFHYYDKDFNNEADTPDNFQSRRPNTSFCFLDIRSPGLGDTAMYLCATSRRDGLGTYEQYFGPGTRLTVT.

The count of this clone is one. The CDR3 sequence: CASSVDRASGNTIYF. In DNA form, the CDR3 reads TGTGCCAGCAGCGTTGACAGGGCCTCTGGAAACACCATATATTTT. The chain has TRBV5-4 and TRBJ1-3, with 7 bases lining up with TRBD1. Germline CDR1 and CDR2: SGHNT and YYREEE (reference sequence). This CDR3 region has 15 residues. V shed 4 bases, J shed 0 bases, and the junction held 4 bases outside the gene matches.

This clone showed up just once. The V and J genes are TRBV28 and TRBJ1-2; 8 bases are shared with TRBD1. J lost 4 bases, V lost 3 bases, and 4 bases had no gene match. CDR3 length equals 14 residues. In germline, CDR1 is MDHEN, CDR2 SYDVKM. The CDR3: CASSLGDRRYGYTF. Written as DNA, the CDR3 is TGTGCCAGCAGTTTGGGGGACAGGCGCTATGGCTACACCTTC.

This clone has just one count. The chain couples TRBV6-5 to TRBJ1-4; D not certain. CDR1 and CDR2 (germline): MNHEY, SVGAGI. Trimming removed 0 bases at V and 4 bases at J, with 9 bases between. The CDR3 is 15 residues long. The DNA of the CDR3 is TGTGCCAGCAGTTACTCAGCTGGGGTTAATGAAAAACTGTTTTTT. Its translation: CASSYSAGVNEKLFF.

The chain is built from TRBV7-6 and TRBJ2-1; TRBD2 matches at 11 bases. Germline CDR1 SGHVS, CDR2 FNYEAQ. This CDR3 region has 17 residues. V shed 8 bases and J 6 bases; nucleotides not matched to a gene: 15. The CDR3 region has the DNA TGTGCCAGCTCACCCCTGACTAGCGGGATTATCCCCAATGAGCAGTTCTTC. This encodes CASSPLTSGIIPNEQFF.

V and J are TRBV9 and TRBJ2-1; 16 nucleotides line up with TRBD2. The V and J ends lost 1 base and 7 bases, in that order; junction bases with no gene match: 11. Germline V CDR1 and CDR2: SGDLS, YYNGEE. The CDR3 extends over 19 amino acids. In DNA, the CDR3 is TGTGCCAGCAGCGTACGCGGGGGGACTAGCGGGAGGGTTACGAATGAGCAGTTCTTC. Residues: CASSVRGGTSGRVTNEQFF.

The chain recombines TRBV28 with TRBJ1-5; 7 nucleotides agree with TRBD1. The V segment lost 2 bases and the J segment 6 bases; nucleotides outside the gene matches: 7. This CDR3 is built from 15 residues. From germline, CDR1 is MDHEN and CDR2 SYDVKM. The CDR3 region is CASSLPGGNSQPQHF. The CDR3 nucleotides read TGTGCCAGCAGTTTACCAGGGGGGAACAGTCAGCCCCAGCATTTT.

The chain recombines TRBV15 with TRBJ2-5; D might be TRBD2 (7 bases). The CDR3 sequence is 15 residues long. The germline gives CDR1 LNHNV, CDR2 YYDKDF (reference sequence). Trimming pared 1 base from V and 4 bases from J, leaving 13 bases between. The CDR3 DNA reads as TGTGCCACCAGCAGAGGCGGGGGCGCGGGAGAGACCCAGTACTTC. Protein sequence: CATSRGGGAGETQYF.

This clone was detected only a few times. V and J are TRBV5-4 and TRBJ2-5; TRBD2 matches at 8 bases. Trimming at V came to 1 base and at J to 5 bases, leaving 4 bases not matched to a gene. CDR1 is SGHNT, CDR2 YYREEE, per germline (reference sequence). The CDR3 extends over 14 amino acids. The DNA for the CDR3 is TGTGCCAGCAGCTTGCCGGGACTAGGGGAGACCCAGTACTTC. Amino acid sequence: CASSLPGLGETQYF.

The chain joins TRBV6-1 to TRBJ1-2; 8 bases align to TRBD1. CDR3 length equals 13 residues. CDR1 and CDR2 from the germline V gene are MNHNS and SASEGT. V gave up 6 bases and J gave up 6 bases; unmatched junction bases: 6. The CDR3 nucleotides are TGTGCCAGCAGGCCAGGGGGCCGGGATGGCTACACCTTC. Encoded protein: CASRPGGRDGYTF.

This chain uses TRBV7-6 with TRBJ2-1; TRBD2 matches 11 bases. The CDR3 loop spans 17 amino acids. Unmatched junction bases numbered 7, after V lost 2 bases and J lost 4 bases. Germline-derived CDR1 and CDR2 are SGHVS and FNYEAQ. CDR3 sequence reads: CASSLRTSGSAYNEQFF. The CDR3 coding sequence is TGTGCCAGCAGCTTACGAACTAGCGGGAGCGCTTACAATGAGCAGTTCTTC. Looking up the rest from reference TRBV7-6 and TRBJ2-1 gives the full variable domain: GAGVSQSPRYKVTKRGQDVALRCDPISGHVSLYWYRQALGQGPEFLTYFNYEAQQDKSGLPNDRFSAERPEGSISTLTIQRTEQRDSAMYRCASSLRTSGSAYNEQFFGPGTRLTVL.

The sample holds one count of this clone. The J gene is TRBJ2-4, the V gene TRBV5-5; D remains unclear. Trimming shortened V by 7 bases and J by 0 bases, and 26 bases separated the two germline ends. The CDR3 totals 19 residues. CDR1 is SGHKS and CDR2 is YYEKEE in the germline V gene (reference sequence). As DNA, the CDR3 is TGTGCCAGCGCCGCGAGGCCCCAGCGTGAAATCCTAGCCAAAAACATTCAGTACTTC. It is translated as CASAARPQREILAKNIQYF.

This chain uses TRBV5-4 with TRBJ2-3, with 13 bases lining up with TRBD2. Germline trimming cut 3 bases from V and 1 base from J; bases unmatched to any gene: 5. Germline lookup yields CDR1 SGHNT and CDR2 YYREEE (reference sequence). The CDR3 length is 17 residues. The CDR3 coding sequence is TGTGCCAGCAGCTCTTGGACTAGCGGGGGCCGCACAGATACGCAGTATTTT. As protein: CASSSWTSGGRTDTQYF. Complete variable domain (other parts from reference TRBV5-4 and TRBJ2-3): ETGVTQSPTHLIKTRGQQVTLRCSSQSGHNTVSWYQQALGQGPQFIFQYYREEENGRGNFPPRFSGLQFPNYSSELNVNALELDDSALYLCASSSWTSGGRTDTQYFGPGTRLTVL.

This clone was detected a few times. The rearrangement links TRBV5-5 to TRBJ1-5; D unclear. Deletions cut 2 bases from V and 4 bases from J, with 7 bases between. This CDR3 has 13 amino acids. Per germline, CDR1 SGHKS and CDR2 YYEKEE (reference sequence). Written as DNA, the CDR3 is TGTGCCAGCAGCTTAATCAGTAATCAGCCCCAGCATTTT. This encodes CASSLISNQPQHF.

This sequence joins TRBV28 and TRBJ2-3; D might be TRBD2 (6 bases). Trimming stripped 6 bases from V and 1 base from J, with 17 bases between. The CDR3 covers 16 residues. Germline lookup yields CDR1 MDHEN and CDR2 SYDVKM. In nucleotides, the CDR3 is TGTGCCAGCAGACCTCCACTAGCAATTCGCACAGATACGCAGTATTTT. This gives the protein CASRPPLAIRTDTQYF.

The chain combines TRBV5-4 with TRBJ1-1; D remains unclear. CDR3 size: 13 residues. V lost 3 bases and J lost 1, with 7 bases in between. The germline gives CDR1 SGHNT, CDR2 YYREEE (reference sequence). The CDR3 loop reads CASSSPQNTEAFF. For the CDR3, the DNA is TGTGCCAGCAGCTCGCCACAGAACACTGAAGCTTTCTTT. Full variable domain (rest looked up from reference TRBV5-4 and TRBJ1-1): ETGVTQSPTHLIKTRGQQVTLRCSSQSGHNTVSWYQQALGQGPQFIFQYYREEENGRGNFPPRFSGLQFPNYSSELNVNALELDDSALYLCASSSPQNTEAFFGQGTRLTVV.